This T cell receptor (beta chain) stems from a study of cytomegalovirus exposure and HLA in healthy donors. The primer mix had 60 Vbeta and 13 Jbeta primers. Assay used: immunoSEQ multiplex PCR; TCRdb lists only in-frame clones, some missing. Of over 85,000 clones listed, just over 65% are singletons. This CDR3 spans 14 amino acids. Germline CDR1 is MNHEY and CDR2 is SVGAGI. The germline V and J ends were trimmed by 0 bases and 5 bases, with 10 bases remaining between them. Whereas donors were nominally healthy upon sampling, unrecorded immune exposures were probable. The sequenced material came from PBMCs. This clonotype was obtained from a man aged 30-40 years in good health and CMV-seronegative. This chain joins TRBV6-5 and TRBJ1-1; the D is unclear. The chain's CDR3 is CASSYSAGQTEAFF. In DNA, the CDR3 is TGTGCCAGCAGTTACTCGGCAGGCCAGACTGAAGCTTTCTTT.